A selection of T cell receptor beta chains follows, all from one sample in a study of graft-versus-host responses after intestinal transplantation. Assay: immunoSEQ multiplex PCR; the TCRdb copy retains only in-frame clones and omits some. The sample has fewer than 80,000 clones, roughly 90% seen once. These receptors are not linked to any known antigen. The sequences come from unstimulated CD8+ T cells sorted from spleen or lymph node cells, collected before transplant. Every receptor here comes from a human donor who was the organ donor for an intestinal transplant. CDR3s include the opening cysteine and the closing phenylalanine or tryptophan. D genes are given only for firm matches. Not every row has a clone size; where given, it reads once, few, many or a size class.

d_call	v_call	j_call	clone_size	cdr3_aa	cdr3_nt
.	TRBV14	TRBJ2-7	.	CASSQAPGAPLSYEQYF	TGTGCCAGCAGCCAAGCCCCGGGTGCCCCATTATCCTACGAGCAGTACTTC
.	TRBV25-1	TRBJ2-2	.	CASSDGGELFF	TGTGCCAGCAGTGACGGCGGGGAGCTGTTTTTT
.	TRBV5-1	TRBJ2-7	.	CASSLWASHGEQYF	TGCGCCAGCAGCCTGTGGGCTAGCCACGGGGAGCAGTACTTC
TRBD2	TRBV7-2	TRBJ2-4	.	CASSLLNGRAAKNIQYF	TGTGCCAGCAGCTTACTGAACGGGAGGGCGGCCAAAAACATTCAGTACTTC
.	TRBV19	TRBJ2-2	.	CASTTWGGPDTGELFF	TGTGCCAGTACTACATGGGGGGGGCCCGACACCGGGGAGCTGTTTTTT
TRBD2	TRBV4-2	TRBJ2-3	.	CASSQDSGREGNSDTQYF	TGTGCCAGCAGCCAAGATTCGGGCCGGGAGGGTAACTCAGATACGCAGTATTTT
.	TRBV9	TRBJ2-2	.	CASSVSGANTGELFF	TGTGCCAGCAGCGTATCCGGGGCGAACACCGGGGAGCTGTTTTTT
TRBD2	TRBV7-6	TRBJ2-3	.	CASSRPGLAGVIDTQYF	TGTGCCAGCAGCCGGCCCGGACTAGCGGGAGTTATAGATACGCAGTATTTT
.	TRBV28	TRBJ1-1	.	CASSTDMKAFF	TGTGCCAGCAGTACGGACATGAAGGCTTTCTTT
.	TRBV6-5	TRBJ1-3	once	CASTLSQGTGNTIYF	TGTGCCAGCACCCTAAGTCAGGGGACTGGAAACACCATATATTTT
TRBD2	TRBV27	TRBJ2-1	.	CASSSGGPYNEQFF	TGTGCCAGCAGTAGCGGGGGGCCCTACAATGAGCAGTTCTTC
.	TRBV27	TRBJ1-5	.	CASSSEGSQPQHF	TGTGCCAGCAGTTCGGAGGGAAGTCAGCCCCAGCATTTT
TRBD1	TRBV30	TRBJ2-2	.	CAWSAGTGTGELFF	TGTGCCTGGAGCGCCGGGACAGGGACCGGGGAGCTGTTTTTT